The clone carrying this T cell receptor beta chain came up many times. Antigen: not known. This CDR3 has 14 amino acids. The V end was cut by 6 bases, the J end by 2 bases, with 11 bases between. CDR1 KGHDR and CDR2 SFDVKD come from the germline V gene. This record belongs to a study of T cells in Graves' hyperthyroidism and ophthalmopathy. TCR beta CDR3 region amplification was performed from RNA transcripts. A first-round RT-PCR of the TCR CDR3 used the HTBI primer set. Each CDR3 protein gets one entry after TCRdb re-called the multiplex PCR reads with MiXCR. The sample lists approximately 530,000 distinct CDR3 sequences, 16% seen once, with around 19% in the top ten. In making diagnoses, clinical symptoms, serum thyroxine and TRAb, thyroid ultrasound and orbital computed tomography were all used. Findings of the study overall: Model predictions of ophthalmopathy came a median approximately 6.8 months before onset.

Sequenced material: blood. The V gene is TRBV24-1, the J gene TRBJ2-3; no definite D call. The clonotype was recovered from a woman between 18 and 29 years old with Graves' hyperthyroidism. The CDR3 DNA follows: TGTGCCACCAGTAAGCCGGACGTCACAGATACGCAGTATTTT. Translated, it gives CATSKPDVTDTQYF.